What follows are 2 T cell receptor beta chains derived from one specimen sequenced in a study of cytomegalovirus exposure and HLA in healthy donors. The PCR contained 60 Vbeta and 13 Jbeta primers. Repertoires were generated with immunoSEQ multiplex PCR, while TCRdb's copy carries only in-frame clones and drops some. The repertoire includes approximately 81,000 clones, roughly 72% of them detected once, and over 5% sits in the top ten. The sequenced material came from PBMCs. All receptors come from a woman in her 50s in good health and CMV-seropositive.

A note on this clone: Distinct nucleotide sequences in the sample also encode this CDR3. In nucleotides, the CDR3 is TGCAGCGGAAGTCAGGGCTACGAGCAGTACTTC. This gives the protein CSGSQGYEQYF. The rearrangement uses TRBV20-1 and TRBJ2-7; maybe TRBD1 (5 bases). In germline, CDR1 is DFQATT, CDR2 SNEGSKA (reference sequence). This CDR3 spans 11 amino acids.

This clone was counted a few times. Here the CDR3 reads CASSPSPLETQYF. The CDR3 nucleotides are TGTGCCAGCAGTCCCTCCCCCTTGGAGACCCAGTACTTC. The chain joins TRBV28 to TRBJ2-5; no reliable D call. CDR1 and CDR2 from the germline V gene are MDHEN and SYDVKM. Trimming removed 5 bases at V and 5 bases at J, with 12 bases between. This CDR3 has 13 amino acids.